The entry below describes one T cell receptor beta chain. Its antigen is still unknown. This CDR3 has 13 amino acids. Germline V gene sequence: CDR1 KGHDR, CDR2 SFDVKD. Trimming took off 12 bases at V and 4 bases at J, with 14 bases between the two ends. Unique molecular identifiers were built into the TCRbeta library. TCRdb fed the PCR reads into MiXCR, producing one record per CDR3 protein. The repertoire consists of 800,000 to 1,000,000 distinct CDR3 sequences, with 25% to 30% occurring once and the leading ten covering roughly 27%. The sample originates from a study of T-cell reconstitution after alpha-beta-depleted transplantation in children. Findings and caveats of the study: Reports say that about two months after transplant, the alpha-beta T cells came out of several hundred graft clones that had expanded. At day 60, the high TCRbeta diversity found in some patients originated from recipient T cells and thymic progenitors that had survived.

Sequences were derived from PBMCs, mostly from graft donor cells, sampled 360 days after TCRalphabeta/CD19-depleted stem cell transplant. The rearrangement uses TRBV24-1 and TRBJ2-2; D unclear. This receptor was obtained from a boy younger than two who had a stem cell transplant for SCID, so the T cells may come from the graft donor. The CDR3 loop is CAVQAEPTGELFF. The CDR3 nucleotides read TGTGCCGTGCAGGCGGAACCCACCGGGGAGCTGTTTTTT.